Below, one TCR beta chain is given with its context. Its antigen is not yet known. No clone much larger than this one lies a single base away; base qualities are absent. The V end loses 1 base and the J end loses 1 base, and a stretch of 11 bases separates them. The germline V gene specifies SGHRS as CDR1 and YFSETQ as CDR2. From the cysteine through the phenylalanine, the CDR3 covers 15 amino acids. The CDR3 DNA has 45 bases and is translated from base 1. The sample is drawn from a study of PD-1 blockade in classical Hodgkin lymphoma (dated by TCRdb to the early 2020s). As for the study more broadly: Nivolumab dosing was 3 mg/kg intravenously every 2 weeks, continuing until either disease progression or unacceptable toxicity. The study used CyTOF and TCR beta sequencing to define a peripheral blood immune signature of response to PD-1 blockade in classical Hodgkin lymphoma.

The investigation overall reported the following: Newly diagnosed patients were reported to have lower baseline TCR diversity than healthy donors, and relapsed/refractory patients were reported to have lower baseline TCR diversity still. Diversity was lower in patients who began nivolumab less than 1 year after ASCT, so these patients were left out of later analyses to avoid confounding by immune reconstitution. Baseline diversity similar to that of newly diagnosed patients was observed in trial patients achieving complete response, whereas significantly lower diversity was observed in partial responders and progressors. The study was restricted to a single clinical trial cohort, and the causes of repertoire differences, possibly disease activity or prior therapy, were left undefined. CD4+ but not CD8+ TCR diversity rose significantly by C4D1 (p=0.0027 vs p=0.16), most apparent in complete responders (p=0.02).

The time point label, read with the paper, signifies: cycle 2 day 1 (C2D1) of nivolumab. All trial patients had relapsed after autologous stem cell transplantation, with cohorts A, B and C differing in prior brentuximab vedotin exposure. The trial cohort was composed of 56 patients with relapsed/refractory classical Hodgkin lymphoma, for whom complete response, partial response or progressive disease was recorded as best overall response. In the multi-cohort phase II CheckMate 205 trial, trial patients received single-agent nivolumab. An independent review committee assessed best overall response using the 2007 International Working Group response criteria. PBMCs from the trial were collected at three points: immediately before nivolumab initiation (C1D1), and during therapy at cycle 2 day 1 and cycle 4 day 1. Peripheral blood was collected in 8 mL Vacutainer Cell Preparation Tubes, from which PBMCs were isolated by centrifugation and then cryopreserved.

Genomic DNA was extracted with the Qiagen DNeasy kit from unsorted PBMCs and from negatively selected CD4+ and CD8+ fractions. TCR beta CDR3 regions were subjected to amplification by immunoSEQ multiplex PCR with primers that anneal to V and J segments. A synthetic immune receptor repertoire was used to minimize amplification bias, and any remaining bias was removed computationally after sequencing. Per the authors' processing: Custom Python scripts were used to quantify repertoire diversity as the Shannon entropy index. Unsorted, CD4+ and CD8+ repertoires were analyzed separately, except for combined analyses in which CD4+ and CD8+ sequences were merged in silico. A clone counted as expanded when the clone's frequency after treatment rose at least 2-fold relative to C1D1, and clones undetected at baseline were given a pseudocount of 0.5. Singleton clones were defined as clones with 0 or 1 copy at C1D1, and non-singleton clones were defined as clones with 2 or more copies. Clones expanded in unsorted samples were annotated as CD4+, CD8+ or unknown by matching protein sequences in sorted samples from the same patient. Wilcoxon tests on paired samples were used to test changes in diversity from C1D1 to C4D1. Entries here come from immuneACCESS through TCRdb and include only in-frame sequences with V and J called. Some clones fail to appear in such tables; in the studies checked, an unresolved V gene covers under half of the shortfall, and the cause of the remainder is unknown. V and J calls and clone size are copied from that table; D and trimming were computed from the DNA. Counted in this sample were fewer than 25,000 clones; 73% of them appeared once. Roughly a quarter of the sample goes to the ten largest clones.

The receptor comes from a human donor with classical Hodgkin lymphoma. The sequencing used peripheral blood mononuclear cells (PBMCs), collected before the second cycle of nivolumab. Recombination linked TRBV5-1 to TRBJ1-1, and possibly TRBD1, on 6 matching bases. The nucleotide sequence reads TGCGCCAGCAGCTTGCGGCAGGGGAGGAACACTGAAGCTTTCTTT. This sequence encodes CASSLRQGRNTEAFF.